This TCR beta chain comes out of a study of T cell responses to AZD1222 COVID-19 vaccine. General study findings and limits: Spike-spanning, vaccine-associated CD4 TCRs were dominant at 160-218 and 743-854. As reported, nearly half of all spike-specific TCRs target variant regions that are unmutated. Only five to seven AZD1222 recipients were seropositive at baseline.

V gave up 4 bases and J gave up 5 bases, with 19 bases separating them. CDR1 is SGHRS and CDR2 is YFSETQ in the germline V gene. The CDR3 totals 15 residues. This clone was observed many times. What it binds is not known. Profiled with immunoSEQ multiplex PCR; TCRdb holds only in-frame clones, not every one. Of 190,000 or so clones listed, around 89% are singletons. The chain couples TRBV5-1 to TRBJ2-7, with D tentatively TRBD1 (6 bases). The receptor was isolated from an adult who received the AZD1222 COVID-19 vaccine. The sequenced sample was peripheral blood, obtained 28 days after the second AZD1222 dose. The CDR3 spells CASSPGQSEWDEQYF. CDR3 coding DNA: TGCGCCAGCAGCCCAGGACAGTCCGAATGGGACGAGCAGTACTTC.